A single T cell receptor (beta chain) is shown here with its context. The length of the CDR3 is 12 residues. Germline V gene sequence: CDR1 SGHRS, CDR2 YFSETQ. The V end was cut by 4 bases, the J end by 3 bases, with 7 bases between. This sample was included in a study of blood T cell repertoires in COVID-19. For the study at large: Researchers got acute and convalescent COVID-19 samples from the United States, Italy and Spain. Nucleic acid was either cDNA or gDNA, and it came from T cells, B-cell-depleted T cells, or PBMCs.

Original data processing: Amplification of reference gene primers was used by the study to estimate nucleated cell counts. Generated by immunoSEQ multiplex PCR, the TCRdb table keeps only in-frame clones and is missing some. Clone size and V and J calls were adopted from that table, with D and trimming inferred from the DNA. The table has roughly 250,000 clones, less than 85% seen once. The genes are TRBV5-1 and TRBJ1-2; D gene uncertain. Sequenced: peripheral blood. The receptor was derived from an elderly woman with active or convalescent COVID-19. The CDR3 is CASSPLDYGYTF. The CDR3 DNA reads as TGCGCCAGCAGCCCGCTAGACTATGGCTACACCTTC.